The 2 T cell receptor beta chains given below trace back to one sample, sequenced in a study of post-analysis software for immune sequencing data (dated by TCRdb to the mid-2010s). Broader findings and caveats from the paper: Patients showed significantly higher frequencies than controls for a handful of TRBV segments, among them TRBV5-6, TRBV5-1 and TRBV20-1.

The library was produced with PCR. TCRdb lists the instrument as Illumina HiSeq 2500. To reduce PCR and sequencing biases, unique molecular identifiers were incorporated into the TCR beta cDNA libraries. The raw public data were reprocessed by TCRdb itself: fastp quality trimming at Q25, MiXCR clonotype calling, in-frame beta chains only. One record per CDR3 amino acid sequence lists the most common genes and DNA. The sample table lists over 700,000 distinct CDR3 sequences, about 32% of them with a count of one. Roughly 0.54% of the sample rests with the top ten. Their antigens are not known. Sequenced: blood. These receptors originate from a girl aged 5 to 17 with multiple sclerosis.

The chain couples TRBV27 to TRBJ2-5, with 13 bases that match TRBD2. Per the germline V gene, CDR1 is MNHEY and CDR2 is SMNVEV (reference sequence). CDR3 length: 16 residues. V was clipped by 5 bases and J by 2 bases; unmatched bases: 5. CDR3: CASSRTSGSLQETQYF. CDR3 in DNA: TGTGCCAGCAGTCGGACTAGCGGGAGTCTACAAGAGACCCAGTACTTC.

This chain joins TRBV5-1 and TRBJ2-2; D is possibly TRBD1 (5 bases). The length of the CDR3 is 16 residues. V lost 0 bases, J lost 1 base, and 10 bases lay in between. Germline V gene sequence: CDR1 SGHRS, CDR2 YFSETQ. CDR3 in DNA: TGCGCCAGCAGCTTGGATCCAGGGATGAACACCGGGGAGCTGTTTTTT. As protein: CASSLDPGMNTGELFF.